These T cell receptor beta chains were read from a single sample in a study of T cell repertoires in ileal Crohn's disease. The repertoire was sequenced with immunoSEQ multiplex PCR; TCRdb's copy has only in-frame clones and lacks some. The sample has about 6,900 clones, about 83% seen once; the top ten hold under 6%. Sequencing input: ileal tissue. These receptor sequences come from an adult with Crohn's disease. Both conserved end residues are part of each CDR3. The D gene is left open where the match is weak. Some rows mark clone size as missing; the rest say once, few, many or name a class of expanded clone.

clone_size	v_call	j_call	d_call	cdr3_aa	cdr3_nt
-	TRBV15	TRBJ2-1	-	CATSRDLGDPYNEQFF	TGTGCCACCAGCAGAGATTTGGGAGACCCCTACAATGAGCAGTTCTTC
-	TRBV2	TRBJ2-2	-	CASSGKDTGELFF	TGTGCCAGCAGCGGGAAGGACACCGGGGAGCTGTTTTTT
-	TRBV15	TRBJ2-7	TRBD2	CATSRVAGVDEQYF	TGTGCCACCAGCAGAGTCGCGGGGGTGGACGAGCAGTACTTC
-	TRBV6-6	TRBJ1-2	TRBD1	CASSHRTGGFYGYTF	TGTGCCAGCAGTCACCGGACAGGGGGCTTCTATGGCTACACCTTC
-	TRBV6-1	TRBJ2-3	-	CASSEGDGSGSDTQYF	TGTGCCAGCAGTGAAGGTGACGGGAGCGGGTCAGATACGCAGTACTTT
-	TRBV4-1	TRBJ2-1	TRBD1	CASSPIGGAQNNEQFF	TGCGCCAGCAGCCCCATAGGGGGCGCGCAGAACAATGAGCAGTTCTTC
-	TRBV5-8	TRBJ2-2	TRBD2	CASSVGLAGGWELFF	TGTGCCAGCAGCGTGGGACTAGCGGGAGGTTGGGAGCTGTTTTTT
-	TRBV7-2	TRBJ1-3	-	CASSFDRTGRNTIYF	TGTGCCAGCAGCTTTGACAGAACTGGAAGAAACACCATATATTTT
-	TRBV19	TRBJ1-5	TRBD1	CASIVTGGSNQPQHF	TGTGCCAGTATCGTAACAGGGGGTAGCAATCAGCCCCAGCATTTT
few	TRBV19	TRBJ2-2	TRBD1	CASRGTANTGELFF	TGTGCCAGTCGAGGGACAGCGAACACCGGGGAGCTGTTTTTT
-	TRBV7-9	TRBJ1-5	TRBD1	CASSLGGTGDNQPQHF	TGTGCCAGCAGCTTAGGGGGGACAGGGGACAATCAGCCCCAGCATTTT